This TCR beta chain appears in the sequencing data of a study of beta chain features in type 1 diabetes. The V and J ends lost 5 bases and 1 base, in that order; junction bases with no gene match: 8. The V gene's germline CDR1 is SEHNR and CDR2 FQNEAQ (reference sequence). CDR3 length: 16 residues. This clone turned up a few times. Its antigen is as yet unknown. Notes on the study in general: Compared to healthy donors, patients appeared to have naive, central memory and Treg TCRB repertoires that were more alike. Among type 1 diabetes patients, VDJ junctions had fewer insertions and more deletions. Shorter TCRB CDR3s, moderately but significantly so, were found in Type 1 diabetes patients in all four CD4+ subsets.

Expressed TCRB transcripts were sequenced, since all the RNA that had been isolated was reverse transcribed. Libraries were prepared by immunoSEQ multiplex PCR; TCRdb keeps only in-frame clonotypes and omits some of them. The table includes 400,000 or so clones, around a tenth detected once. The specimen sequenced was central memory CD4+ T cells from blood. This rearrangement joins TRBV7-9 to TRBJ2-7, with TRBD2 matching over 10 bases. The receptor comes from a man younger than 40 with type 1 diabetes. The DNA for the CDR3 is TGTGCCAGCAGCCAGGGGGCTAGCGGGGGATCCTACGAGCAGTACTTC. It is translated as CASSQGASGGSYEQYF.